Below, 27 T cell receptor beta chains from the same sample are listed, as sequenced in a study of blood T cell repertoires in COVID-19. Assay used: immunoSEQ multiplex PCR; TCRdb lists only in-frame clones, some missing. This repertoire shows some 330,000 clones, 92% found once; its top ten account for around 20%. Sequencing was performed on PBMCs or T cells enriched from blood (not recorded which). Receptors were obtained from a woman aged 25 to 39 who had recovered from COVID-19.

The chain has TRBV7-2 and TRBJ1-1; maybe TRBD1 (5 bases). CDR1 and CDR2 from the germline V gene are SGHTA and FQGNSA. V was shortened by 5 bases and J by 8 bases, with 12 bases between the two germline ends. This CDR3 comprises 12 residues. This CDR3 is CASSVGGREAFF. The CDR3 coding sequence is TGTGCCAGCAGCGTCGGGGGGAGAGAAGCTTTCTTT. Filled out from reference TRBV7-2 and TRBJ1-1, the complete variable domain reads GAGVSQSPSNKVTEKGKDVELRCDPISGHTALYWYRQSLGQGLEFLIYFQGNSAPDKSGLPSDRFSAERTGGSVSTLTIQRTQQEDSAVYLCASSVGGREAFFGQGTRLTVV.

CDR3 protein: CASSLDVLSGRFQQYF. In nucleotides, the CDR3 is TGTGCCAGCAGTTTAGACGTCCTGAGCGGGAGGTTCCAGCAGTACTTC. This chain uses TRBV28 with TRBJ2-7, with 9 positions matching TRBD2. The CDR3 sequence is 16 residues long. Losses at the gene ends were 2 bases for V and 8 bases for J; bases not matched to a gene: 13. Per germline, CDR1 MDHEN and CDR2 SYDVKM.

The chain combines TRBV28 with TRBJ2-3; D might be TRBD1 (5 bases). The germline V gene has CDR1 MDHEN and CDR2 SYDVKM. The V and J ends lost 5 bases and 2 bases respectively, with 11 bases between them. The CDR3 is 14 amino acids. Here the CDR3 reads CASSTGPITDTQYF. The CDR3 DNA is TGTGCCAGCAGTACAGGACCAATCACAGATACGCAGTATTTT.

The chain joins TRBV28 to TRBJ2-3; TRBD2 is a possible D gene (6 bases). Germline CDR1 is MDHEN and CDR2 is SYDVKM. Trimming stripped 6 bases from V and 0 bases from J, with 13 bases between. CDR3 length: 15 amino acids. The CDR3 DNA reads TGTGCCAGCAGGGGTAGCGGAGCTAGCACAGATACGCAGTATTTT. Protein: CASRGSGASTDTQYF.

The rearrangement joins TRBV28 to TRBJ2-7; the D gene is possibly TRBD1 (5 bases). Trimming took 7 bases from V and 2 from J, leaving 12 bases between them. CDR1 is MDHEN, CDR2 SYDVKM, per germline. The CDR3 runs to 13 residues. As DNA, the CDR3 is TGTGCCAGCACCCCAGGGCAGACCTACGAGCAGTACTTC. Encoded protein: CASTPGQTYEQYF.

This clone is a singleton in its sample. The gene calls are TRBV7-9 and TRBJ2-7; TRBD1 might be the D (6 bases). CDR3 length equals 15 residues. The germline V gene has CDR1 SEHNR and CDR2 FQNEAQ (reference sequence). Deletions cut 8 bases from V and 1 base from J, with 18 bases between. The CDR3 loop reads CASGRDWTVSYEQYF. For the CDR3, the DNA is TGTGCCAGCGGCCGGGATTGGACAGTATCCTACGAGCAGTACTTC.

The chain uses TRBV21-1 and TRBJ1-2. TRBV21-1 is assigned pseudogene status. CDR3 length equals 17 residues. CDR3 residues: CASSKGSTRSRGDGYTF. DNA for the CDR3: TGTGCCAGCAGCAAAGGGTCGACTCGGTCGCGGGGTGATGGCTACACCTTC.

The rearrangement joins TRBV21-1 to TRBJ2-2; TRBD1 reflects the table's D call only, with no check against the DNA. TRBV21-1 has pseudogene status. This CDR3 comprises 17 residues. CDR3 protein: CASSLGSSNSNTGELFF. CDR3 coding DNA: TGTGCCAGCAGCCTGGGCAGTTCTAATTCGAACACCGGGGAGCTGTTTTTT.

The chain links TRBV28 to TRBJ1-4, with D perhaps TRBD1 (5 bases). The V end lost 5 bases, the J end lost 5 bases, and 15 bases lay between the germline ends. The CDR3 has 15 residues. CDR1 MDHEN and CDR2 SYDVKM come from the germline V gene. CDR3 in DNA: TGTGCCAGCAGTAACTCACAGGACCTAAATGAAAAACTGTTTTTT. Amino acids: CASSNSQDLNEKLFF. The full variable domain, its missing parts supplied by reference TRBV28 and TRBJ1-4, is DVKVTQSSRYLVKRTGEKVFLECVQDMDHENMFWYRQDPGLGLRLIYFSYDVKMKEKGDIPEGYSVSREKKERFSLILESASTNQTSMYLCASSNSQDLNEKLFFGSGTQLSVL.

This rearrangement joins TRBV12-3 or TRBV12-4 to TRBJ2-5; D perhaps matches TRBD1 (6 bases). V lost 6 bases and J lost 4, with 9 bases in between. The CDR3 spans 12 residues. This CDR3 is CASRGGAETQYF. The CDR3 DNA reads as TGTGCCAGCAGAGGGGGTGCAGAGACCCAGTACTTC.

This clone was seen only once. The chain links TRBV27 to TRBJ2-6, with D perhaps matching TRBD1 (6 bases). Trimming pared 1 base from V and 4 bases from J, leaving 29 bases between. Germline CDR1 MNHEY, CDR2 SMNVEV (reference sequence). The CDR3 contains 22 residues. The CDR3 sequence is CASSLYPRRNRELSAGANVLTF. CDR3 bases: TGTGCCAGCAGTTTATATCCCCGAAGGAACAGGGAGTTATCGGCAGGGGCCAACGTCCTGACTTTC.

This chain links TRBV5-4 with TRBJ1-2; 10 bases fit TRBD1. Per the germline V gene, CDR1 is SGHNT and CDR2 is YYREEE (reference sequence). V shed 3 bases, J shed 6 bases, and the junction held 8 bases outside the gene matches. This CDR3 spans 15 amino acids. The DNA of the CDR3 is TGTGCCAGCAGCTATGACAGGGGGCGGGCTAATGGCTACACCTTC. Translation: CASSYDRGRANGYTF.

This chain links TRBV18 with TRBJ2-3; TRBD2 might be the D (5 bases). CDR1 and CDR2 (germline): KGHSH, LQKENI. V gave up 4 bases and J gave up 2 bases, with 10 bases separating them. The CDR3 is 14 amino acids. CDR3 amino acids: CASSLEGYTDTQYF. The CDR3 nucleotides are TGTGCCAGCTCACTTGAGGGATACACAGATACGCAGTATTTT.

This rearrangement joins TRBV5-6 to TRBJ1-3; 7 nucleotides agree with TRBD1. V lost 2 bases and J lost 3; bases outside the gene matches: 5. This CDR3 is 15 amino acids long. Per the germline V gene, CDR1 is SGHDT and CDR2 is YYEEEE. CDR3: CASSLNYRGGNTIYF. CDR3 coding DNA: TGTGCCAGCAGCTTAAACTACAGGGGTGGAAACACCATATATTTT.

The J gene is TRBJ2-1, the V gene TRBV9, with D tentatively TRBD2 (6 bases). Per the germline V gene, CDR1 is SGDLS and CDR2 is YYNGEE. This CDR3 comprises 16 residues. V shed 4 bases and J shed 9 bases, with 23 bases lying between them. DNA for the CDR3: TGTGCCAGCAGCATGGGGGAATGGACGGGAGCAATTGAGCAGTTCTTC. Its protein is CASSMGEWTGAIEQFF.

The chain combines TRBV6-1 with TRBJ2-7, with D maybe TRBD1 (5 bases). CDR1 and CDR2 (germline): MNHNS, SASEGT. Trimming shortened V by 0 bases and J by 3 bases, and 9 bases separated the two germline ends. The CDR3 covers 14 residues. As DNA, the CDR3 is TGTGCCAGCAGTGAAGCAGGGGTTCTCTACGAGCAGTACTTC. The encoded protein is CASSEAGVLYEQYF.

The rearrangement uses TRBV5-5 and TRBJ1-2; 12 bases agree with TRBD1. Trimming removed 3 bases from V and 4 bases from J; junction bases left unmatched: 4. This CDR3 is 15 amino acids long. CDR1 is SGHKS, CDR2 YYEKEE, per germline (reference sequence). CDR3: CASSSGQGAAYGYTF. The DNA of the CDR3 is TGTGCCAGCAGCTCGGGACAGGGGGCTGCCTATGGCTACACCTTC.

The rearrangement uses TRBV19 and TRBJ2-5, with TRBD2 as a possible D gene (6 bases). The CDR3 length is 13 residues. CDR1 LNHDA and CDR2 SQIVND come from the germline V gene (reference sequence). Trimming stripped 6 bases from V and 2 bases from J, with 10 bases between. Here the CDR3 reads CASRSGLQETQYF. Written as DNA, the CDR3 is TGTGCCAGTAGGTCAGGACTACAAGAGACCCAGTACTTC.

This clone was seen just once. The CDR3 is CAWATGNYGYTF. CDR3 in DNA: TGTGCCTGGGCCACAGGAAACTATGGCTACACCTTC. V and J are TRBV30 and TRBJ1-2; perhaps TRBD1 as D (5 bases). The CDR3 is made up of 12 amino acids. The germline gives CDR1 GTSNPN, CDR2 SVGIG (reference sequence). Trimming stripped 5 bases from V and 2 bases from J, with 9 bases between.

The rearrangement links TRBV4-1 to TRBJ1-6, with D possibly TRBD1 on 5 matching bases. The V end was cut by 5 bases, the J end by 10 bases, with 18 bases between. Germline CDR1 and CDR2: MGHRA and YSYEKL. The CDR3 is 15 amino acids. CDR3 region: CASSAQGTVGSPLHF. DNA of the CDR3: TGCGCCAGCAGCGCCCAGGGTACAGTAGGCTCACCCCTCCACTTT.

The rearrangement joins TRBV6-2 or TRBV6-3 to TRBJ2-7, with TRBD2 matching over 12 bases. The V gene's germline CDR1 is MNHEY and CDR2 SVGEGT. The V gene end was trimmed by 6 bases and the J gene end by 2 bases; junction bases not matched to a gene: 8. The CDR3 runs to 16 residues. As DNA, the CDR3 is TGTGCCAGCAGCCCCGGGACTAGCGGGCAAACCTACGAGCAGTACTTC. Translation: CASSPGTSGQTYEQYF.

The chain uses TRBV5-1 and TRBJ1-2, with TRBD1 matching 9 bases. The CDR3 has 19 amino acids. Germline CDR1 is SGHRS and CDR2 is YFSETQ. Trimming took 2 bases from V and 8 from J; bases not matched to a gene: 22. The CDR3 loop reads CASSFGQGRRYQGLEGYTF. DNA of the CDR3: TGCGCCAGCAGCTTTGGACAGGGGCGAAGGTACCAAGGGTTAGAAGGCTACACCTTC.

The chain links TRBV7-9 to TRBJ1-1; D not resolved. The CDR3 is 13 residues long. V lost 3 bases and J lost 6, with 11 bases in between. Germline lookup yields CDR1 SEHNR and CDR2 FQNEAQ (reference sequence). DNA of the CDR3: TGTGCCAGCAGCTTGAACAGCCGAGCTGAAGCTTTCTTT. Translated: CASSLNSRAEAFF.

The chain uses TRBV28 and TRBJ2-7, with TRBD2 as a possible D gene (5 bases). V was shortened by 3 bases and J by 1 base, with 13 bases between the two germline ends. The germline V gene encodes CDR1 MDHEN and CDR2 SYDVKM. This CDR3 spans 15 amino acids. The CDR3 DNA sequence: TGTGCCAGCAGTTTGCCGGGATCGGTTTCCTACGAGCAGTACTTC. This translates into CASSLPGSVSYEQYF.

V usage is TRBV30 and J usage is TRBJ1-6; D gene uncertain. The CDR3 loop spans 13 amino acids. Germline CDR1 and CDR2: GTSNPN and SVGIG (reference sequence). Trimming took off 0 bases at V and 5 bases at J, with 5 bases between the two ends. DNA for the CDR3: TGTGCCTGGAGTGTCGCTAATAATTCACCCCTCCACTTT. This encodes CAWSVANNSPLHF. Combining the CDR3 with reference TRBV30 and TRBJ1-6 gives the whole variable domain SQTIHQWPATLVQPVGSPLSLECTVEGTSNPNLYWYRQAAGRGLQLLFYSVGIGQISSEVPQNLSASRPQDRQFILSSKKLLLSDSGFYLCAWSVANNSPLHFGNGTRLTVT.

This chain connects TRBV7-3 to TRBJ2-5, with 9 bases identical to TRBD1. With 2 bases clipped from V and 5 bases from J, the junction kept 3 bases outside the gene matches. This CDR3 comprises 14 residues. Per germline, CDR1 SGHTA and CDR2 FQGTGA. The CDR3 nucleotides read TGTGCCAGCAGCTTAGGGACAGGGAGGGAGACCCAGTACTTC. The encoded protein is CASSLGTGRETQYF.

The rearrangement links TRBV9 to TRBJ2-7, with 10 bases that match TRBD2. This CDR3 region has 14 residues. Germline loops: CDR1 SGDLS, CDR2 YYNGEE. The V and J ends lost 5 bases and 4 bases, in that order; junction bases with no gene match: 6. CDR3 amino acids: CASSGAGGLYEQYF. CDR3 in DNA: TGTGCCAGCAGTGGAGCGGGGGGGCTATACGAGCAGTACTTC.